Described below is a single T cell receptor (beta chain) sequence and its context. What it binds is unknown. This sample was included in a study of response to subunit inactivated influenza vaccine. Findings and caveats of the study: The authors suggested that few new T cells are recruited per seasonal influenza vaccination.

MiXCR, applied by TCRdb to the RT-PCR reads, yields one record per CDR3 protein. Among around 160,000 distinct CDR3 sequences listed, under 13% were seen once. Per germline, CDR1 SEHNR and CDR2 FQNEAQ (reference sequence). V gave up 5 bases and J gave up 2 bases; unmatched junction bases: 6. The length of the CDR3 is 14 residues. The TCR was taken from a man aged 50 to 60 who received an inactivated influenza vaccine. This specimen was non-naive T cells sorted from PBMCs, taken more than 35 days after vaccination. The chain links TRBV7-9 to TRBJ2-7, with 7 bases that match TRBD1. CDR3 loop: CASSLEGTAYEQYF. As DNA, the CDR3 is TGTGCCAGCAGCCTAGAAGGGACAGCCTACGAGCAGTACTTC. Supplemented by reference TRBV7-9 and TRBJ2-7, the full variable domain reads DTGVSQNPRHKITKRGQNVTFRCDPISEHNRLYWYRQTLGQGPEFLTYFQNEAQLEKSRLLSDRFSAERPKGSFSTLEIQRTEQGDSAMYLCASSLEGTAYEQYFGPGTRLTVT.